A single sample gave rise to the 10 T cell receptor beta chains below, sequenced in a study of T cells after posttransplantation cyclophosphamide. Libraries were prepared by immunoSEQ multiplex PCR; TCRdb keeps only in-frame clonotypes and omits some of them. The specimen has fewer than 40,000 clones, none found just once. Input material: PBMCs. The receptor source for this set is a woman aged 45-65 years in good health and a related stem cell transplant donor.

The table lists this clone with many counts. The chain joins TRBV6-5 to TRBJ2-1; 14 bases agree with TRBD2. J was trimmed by 6 bases and V by 0 bases; bases with no gene match: 1. The length of the CDR3 is 16 residues. CDR1 is MNHEY, CDR2 SVGAGI, per germline. DNA of the CDR3: TGTGCCAGCAGTTACTCCGGGACTAGCGGGAGCAATGAGCAGTTCTTC. Encoded protein: CASSYSGTSGSNEQFF.

This clone occurred many times. This chain links TRBV19 with TRBJ2-1; 9 positions agree with TRBD2. Looked up from germline, CDR1 is LNHDA and CDR2 is SQIVND (reference sequence). V dropped 3 bases and J dropped 8; count of bases not matched to a gene: 5. The CDR3 has 14 residues. The CDR3 is CASSISGRGDEQFF. The CDR3 region has the DNA TGTGCCAGTAGTATTAGCGGGAGAGGCGATGAGCAGTTCTTC.

This clone appeared many times. The chain recombines TRBV5-1 with TRBJ2-3, with TRBD1 as a possible D gene (5 bases). With 4 bases removed from V and 6 bases from J, the gap between germline ends came to 12 bases. The length of the CDR3 is 13 residues. Germline V gene lookup returns CDR1 SGHRS and CDR2 YFSETQ. The CDR3 coding sequence is TGCGCCAGCAGCGTTGGGGCTATCGATACGCAGTATTTT. It specifies CASSVGAIDTQYF. Full variable domain (outside the CDR3, taken from reference TRBV5-1 and TRBJ2-3): KAGVTQTPRYLIKTRGQQVTLSCSPISGHRSVSWYQQTPGQGLQFLFEYFSETQRNKGNFPGRFSGRQFSNSRSEMNVSTLELGDSALYLCASSVGAIDTQYFGPGTRLTVL.

This clone occurred many times. This chain links TRBV4-3 with TRBJ2-1; D ambiguous. V lost 3 bases, J lost 7 bases, and 19 bases lay in between. Germline V gene data show CDR1 as LGHNA and CDR2 as YSLEER. This CDR3 has 16 amino acids. Here the CDR3 DNA reads TGCGCCAGCAGCCAGGTCGCCAACGTGCAAGGTAATGAGCAGTTCTTC. It codes for CASSQVANVQGNEQFF.

In its sample, this clone was seen many times. J is TRBJ2-7 and V is TRBV5-5, with TRBD1 identical over 10 bases. The CDR3 sequence is 15 residues long. Germline CDR1 and CDR2: SGHKS and YYEKEE (reference sequence). The ends lost 0 bases at V and 5 bases at J; junction bases unmatched: 5. The CDR3 bases are TGTGCCAGCAGCTTGGATGGGACAGGGGCTCACGAGCAGTACTTC. Protein product: CASSLDGTGAHEQYF. Full variable domain (rest looked up from reference TRBV5-5 and TRBJ2-7): DAGVTQSPTHLIKTRGQQVTLRCSPISGHKSVSWYQQVLGQGPQFIFQYYEKEERGRGNFPDRFSARQFPNYSSELNVNALLLGDSALYLCASSLDGTGAHEQYFGPGTRLTVT.

This chain connects TRBV9 to TRBJ2-3, with 8 positions matching TRBD2. The CDR3 length is 15 residues. Germline CDR1 is SGDLS and CDR2 is YYNGEE. V trimming: 2 bases; J trimming: 4 bases; junction bases outside the gene matches: 6. CDR3 sequence (DNA): TGTGCCAGCAGCGTCCAAGCGGGAGCGGCAGATACGCAGTATTTT. Residues: CASSVQAGAADTQYF. Based on the CDR3 plus reference TRBV9 and TRBJ2-3, the full variable domain is DSGVTQTPKHLITATGQRVTLRCSPRSGDLSVYWYQQSLDQGLQFLIQYYNGEERAKGNILERFSAQQFPDLHSELNLSSLELGDSALYFCASSVQAGAADTQYFGPGTRLTVL.

This clone was picked up many times. The chain employs TRBV9 and TRBJ2-1; 11 nucleotides align to TRBD2. J was trimmed by 7 bases and V by 2 bases; bases with no gene match: 5. The CDR3 sequence is 15 residues long. Germline-derived CDR1 and CDR2 are SGDLS and YYNGEE. The CDR3 coding sequence is TGTGCCAGCAGCGTTCTAGCGGGAGGCTCGAATGAGCAGTTCTTC. It specifies CASSVLAGGSNEQFF.

There are many counts of this clone. The J gene is TRBJ2-7, the V gene TRBV19, with D tentatively TRBD2 (6 bases). V lost 4 bases, J lost 0 bases, and 10 bases lay in between. The CDR3 totals 14 residues. Germline V gives CDR1 LNHDA, CDR2 SQIVND (reference sequence). The CDR3 DNA reads as TGTGCCAGTAGTACGGACTACAACTCCTACGAGCAGTACTTC. Protein sequence: CASSTDYNSYEQYF.

This clone was seen ten or more times. This rearrangement joins TRBV12-3 or TRBV12-4 to TRBJ1-2, with TRBD1 identical over 8 bases. The J segment lost 2 bases and the V segment lost 7 bases, leaving 6 bases of the junction unmatched. The CDR3 covers 14 residues. CDR3 nucleotide sequence: TGTGCCAGCAACCATTGGACAGGGAACTATGGCTACACCTTC. It is translated as CASNHWTGNYGYTF.

The table lists this clone with many counts. The rearrangement links TRBV7-3 to TRBJ2-1, with no clear D. The CDR3 runs to 13 residues. Per the germline V gene, CDR1 is SGHTA and CDR2 is FQGTGA. Trimming removed 5 bases at V and 4 bases at J, with 9 bases between. CDR3 DNA sequence: TGTGCCAGCAGCCTGAACCTATACAATGAGCAGTTCTTC. It translates to CASSLNLYNEQFF.